This T cell receptor (beta chain) was observed in a study of cytotoxic CD8 clonotypes in ibrutinib-treated CLL. Study information: The patient breakdown showed roughly 10 relapsed/refractory and around 16 treatment-naive cases, with about 18 IGHV unmutated. Study results and caveats: Treatment saw public clonotypes, which were uncommon, either contract or stay stable.

Germline V lookup: CDR1 SGHVS, CDR2 FQNEAQ. The CDR3 totals 15 residues. V dropped 3 bases and J dropped 3 bases, with 12 bases sitting between them. Concerning this clone itself: Antigen unknown.

Target depth was 1 in 200,000 to 1 in 1 million T cells, about 10x per clonotype. The table came from immunoSEQ multiplex PCR; TCRdb's copy has only in-frame clones and leaves some out. This repertoire shows 55,000 to 85,000 clones, 75% to 95% found once; its top ten account for around 3.3%. TCR beta library input comprised around 1.9 micrograms of genomic DNA from cryopreserved PBMCs. This TCR was sampled from a human donor with chronic lymphocytic leukemia. Sequenced material: PBMCs, taken after 12 months of ibrutinib treatment. The chain joins TRBV7-8 to TRBJ1-3, with D perhaps matching TRBD1 (5 bases). The CDR3 here is CASSFTRDDGNTIYF. The CDR3 DNA follows: TGTGCCAGCAGCTTTACCCGGGACGATGGAAACACCATATATTTT.